Following are 29 T cell receptor beta chains from one sample sequenced in a study of blood T cell repertoires in COVID-19. Method: immunoSEQ multiplex PCR; TCRdb's copy keeps in-frame clones and lacks some. The sample lists about 150,000 clones; about 86% were seen once. The sample was peripheral blood. All receptors derive from a woman aged 70 to 79 who had recovered from COVID-19.

The chain joins TRBV12-3 or TRBV12-4 to TRBJ1-1; no definite D call. V lost 7 bases to trimming and J lost 8 bases, with 11 bases between them. The CDR3 loop spans 11 amino acids. CDR3 protein: CASKQGGEAFF. The CDR3, as DNA: TGTGCCAGCAAGCAAGGCGGGGAAGCTTTCTTT.

V usage is TRBV19 and J usage is TRBJ2-1, with D perhaps matching TRBD2 (6 bases). Germline CDR1 and CDR2: LNHDA and SQIVND (reference sequence). CDR3 length: 16 residues. Trimming shortened V by 7 bases and J by 0 bases, and 16 bases separated the two germline ends. CDR3 protein: CASTLTSASSYNEQFF. For the CDR3, the DNA is TGTGCCAGTACTCTGACTAGTGCGAGCTCCTACAATGAGCAGTTCTTC.

This chain uses TRBV11-2 with TRBJ2-3, with a possible D match to TRBD1 (5 bases). CDR1 and CDR2 from the germline V gene are SGHAT and FQNNGV. V shed 1 base and J shed 13 bases, with 12 bases lying between them. This CDR3 region has 12 residues. CDR3 sequence (DNA): TGTGCCAGCAGCTTAGTAGGGGCTAGGAAGTATTTT. Its translation is CASSLVGARKYF.

The V and J genes are TRBV9 and TRBJ1-5; possible D gene TRBD1, 6 bases. Germline loops: CDR1 SGDLS, CDR2 YYNGEE. V shed 0 bases and J shed 7 bases, with 14 bases lying between them. The CDR3 is made up of 15 amino acids. CDR3 residues: CASSVDGLRGQPQHF. The CDR3, as DNA: TGTGCCAGCAGCGTAGATGGGTTGAGGGGGCAGCCCCAGCATTTT.

This clone was detected only a few times. This rearrangement joins TRBV2 to TRBJ1-6, with D perhaps TRBD1 (5 bases). The V end lost 9 bases, the J end lost 8 bases, and 17 bases lay between the germline ends. Per the germline V gene, CDR1 is SNHLY and CDR2 is FYNNEI. The CDR3 totals 14 residues. This chain's CDR3 is CARGQEGQDSPLHF. CDR3 DNA sequence: TGTGCCAGGGGGCAGGAGGGCCAAGATTCACCCCTCCACTTT. Full variable domain (remainder filled in from reference TRBV2 and TRBJ1-6): EPEVTQTPSHQVTQMGQEVILRCVPISNHLYFYWYRQILGQKVEFLVSFYNNEISEKSEIFDDQFSVERPDGSNFTLKIRSTKLEDSAMYFCARGQEGQDSPLHFGNGTRLTVT.

The chain couples TRBV11-2 to TRBJ1-1; the D gene is possibly TRBD1 (6 bases). This CDR3 has 15 amino acids. Germline values: CDR1 SGHAT, CDR2 FQNNGV. V lost 5 bases and J 3 bases, leaving 16 bases between the germline ends. The CDR3 DNA follows: TGTGCCAGCAGCCCACCGACCACAGGGTACACTGAAGCTTTCTTT. Translation gives CASSPPTTGYTEAFF.

This rearrangement joins TRBV5-1 to TRBJ2-3, with 7 bases identical to TRBD2. This CDR3 has 15 residues. Looked up from germline, CDR1 is SGHRS and CDR2 is YFSETQ. Trimming removed 3 bases from V and 2 bases from J; junction bases left unmatched: 6. Written as DNA, the CDR3 is TGCGCCAGCAGCTCACCTAGCGGCAACACAGATACGCAGTATTTT. The encoded protein is CASSSPSGNTDTQYF.

The rearrangement joins TRBV4-1 to TRBJ1-5; the match to TRBD1 covers 8 bases. Germline V gives CDR1 MGHRA, CDR2 YSYEKL. V gave up 0 bases and J gave up 5 bases; unmatched junction bases: 9. This CDR3 contains 17 residues. CDR3 DNA sequence: TGCGCCAGCAGCCAAGACCCCAGGACAGGGCGTGATCAGCCCCAGCATTTT. Its translation is CASSQDPRTGRDQPQHF.

V is TRBV5-1 and J is TRBJ2-7; 7 nucleotides match TRBD1. CDR3 length: 15 amino acids. V shed 3 bases, J shed 5 bases, and the junction held 11 bases outside the gene matches. CDR1 and CDR2 (germline): SGHRS, YFSETQ. CDR3 DNA sequence: TGCGCCAGCAGCTCTAGGCCGGACAGGCGGAACGAGCAGTACTTC. As protein: CASSSRPDRRNEQYF.

The V call is TRBV10-3, the J call TRBJ2-2; 9 positions agree with TRBD1. J was trimmed by 6 bases and V by 7 bases; bases with no gene match: 9. CDR3 size: 15 residues. CDR1 and CDR2 from the germline V gene are ENHRY and SYGVKD. The CDR3 DNA reads TGTGCCATCACTACCGACAGGGGGGCGGCCGGGGAGCTGTTTTTT. Protein: CAITTDRGAAGELFF.

The chain links TRBV15 to TRBJ2-4, with 8 nucleotides matching TRBD2. The V gene end was trimmed by 3 bases and the J gene end by 1 base; junction bases not matched to a gene: 8. This CDR3 has 17 amino acids. Germline CDR1 reads LNHNV; CDR2 reads YYDKDF (reference sequence). The CDR3 DNA reads as TGTGCCACCAGCAGCCCTCGGGGCGGGAGGGCCAAAAACATTCAGTACTTC. The encoded protein is CATSSPRGGRAKNIQYF.

The chain uses TRBV28 and TRBJ2-7, with 7 nucleotides matching TRBD1. J lost 1 base, V lost 10 bases, and 7 bases had no gene match. Germline V CDR1 and CDR2: MDHEN, SYDVKM. The CDR3 runs to 13 residues. CDR3 sequence reads: CATTGTVSYEQYF. CDR3 nucleotide sequence: TGTGCCACAACCGGGACAGTGTCCTACGAGCAGTACTTC.

The gene calls are TRBV4-2 and TRBJ1-2, with 7 nucleotides matching TRBD1. This CDR3 is built from 14 residues. Germline V CDR1 and CDR2: LGHNA, YNFKEQ. After removal of 3 bases from V and 5 bases from J, the junction contained 6 bases not matched to a gene. DNA for the CDR3: TGTGCCAGCAGCCAGCCGGACAGGTCTTATGGCTACACCTTC. The encoded protein is CASSQPDRSYGYTF.

This clone came up a few times. The rearrangement uses TRBV7-6 and TRBJ1-2; D gene uncertain. The V gene lost 2 bases and the J gene lost 0 bases, with 13 bases spanning the gap. The CDR3 runs 16 residues. Germline assignment: CDR1 SGHVS and CDR2 FNYEAQ. The CDR3 region is CASSLSARGSNYGYTF. Here the CDR3 DNA reads TGTGCCAGCAGCTTATCGGCACGCGGATCTAACTATGGCTACACCTTC.

The chain couples TRBV27 to TRBJ2-3; 14 bases are a match to TRBD2. The trim removed 4 bases at V and 0 bases at J, leaving 15 bases unmatched. This CDR3 is 21 amino acids long. Germline CDR1 and CDR2: MNHEY and SMNVEV (reference sequence). CDR3 bases: TGTGCCAGCAGTTCCCCTTTTACCGGGACTAGCGGGAGTACTAGCACAGATACGCAGTATTTT. The encoded protein is CASSSPFTGTSGSTSTDTQYF.

The chain recombines TRBV4-1 with TRBJ2-1, with 8 positions matching TRBD2. The CDR3 spans 17 residues. The germline CDR1 and CDR2 sequences are MGHRA and YSYEKL. The trim removed 4 bases at V and 8 bases at J, leaving 16 bases unmatched. The chain's CDR3 is CASSPTTLGGGLHEQFF. The CDR3 DNA follows: TGCGCCAGCAGCCCCACCACTCTTGGCGGGGGGCTACATGAGCAGTTCTTC.

The rearrangement uses TRBV2 and TRBJ2-5; TRBD1 is a possible D gene (5 bases). Germline CDR1 and CDR2: SNHLY and FYNNEI. V lost 6 bases and J lost 1, with 18 bases in between. CDR3 length equals 16 residues. The CDR3 bases are TGTGCCAGCAGCGGGTCCTGGTACAGGACCCAAGAGACCCAGTACTTC. It is translated as CASSGSWYRTQETQYF.

The chain carries TRBV2 and TRBJ2-7, with D tentatively TRBD1 (6 bases). Per germline, CDR1 SNHLY and CDR2 FYNNEI. The CDR3 has 13 residues. Trimming stripped 6 bases from V and 4 bases from J, with 13 bases between. CDR3 amino acids: CASSRDTLYEQYF. Written as DNA, the CDR3 is TGTGCCAGCAGCCGGGACACCTTATACGAGCAGTACTTC.

The gene calls are TRBV7-2 and TRBJ2-1; 13 positions match TRBD2. The CDR3 loop spans 19 amino acids. V was clipped by 5 bases and J by 6 bases; unmatched bases: 16. The germline V gene encodes CDR1 SGHTA and CDR2 FQGNSA. DNA for the CDR3: TGTGCCAGCAGCACACCGGGCGGACTAGCGGGAGATCTGGGCAATGAGCAGTTCTTC. This codes for CASSTPGGLAGDLGNEQFF. The full variable domain, in which reference TRBV7-2 and TRBJ2-1 provide the parts outside the CDR3, is GAGVSQSPSNKVTEKGKDVELRCDPISGHTALYWYRQSLGQGLEFLIYFQGNSAPDKSGLPSDRFSAERTGGSVSTLTIQRTQQEDSAVYLCASSTPGGLAGDLGNEQFFGPGTRLTVL.

The CDR3 sequence is CASSRDSASTDTQYF. The CDR3 nucleotides are TGCGCCAGCAGCCGGGACTCCGCTAGCACAGATACGCAGTATTTT. The chain is built from TRBV5-1 and TRBJ2-3; a weak D match, TRBD2 (6 bases). The length of the CDR3 is 15 residues. Trimming stripped 4 bases from V and 0 bases from J, with 12 bases between. The V gene's germline CDR1 is SGHRS and CDR2 YFSETQ.

The rearrangement uses TRBV28 and TRBJ2-3, with TRBD2 as a possible D gene (5 bases). The germline gives CDR1 MDHEN, CDR2 SYDVKM. This CDR3 region has 17 residues. V was trimmed by 6 bases and J by 1 base, leaving 20 bases between them. In nucleotides, the CDR3 is TGTGCCAGCAGCCCCAATAGCGTGGGATGGGGCACAGATACGCAGTATTTT. Translation gives CASSPNSVGWGTDTQYF.

This chain uses TRBV27 with TRBJ2-1; TRBD2 aligns across 14 bases. The germline CDR1 and CDR2 sequences are MNHEY and SMNVEV (reference sequence). The length of the CDR3 is 18 residues. V lost 5 bases to trimming and J lost 0 bases; unmatched junction nucleotides: 6. The CDR3 spells CASSTRTSGGTSYNEQFF. The CDR3 bases are TGTGCCAGCAGTACCCGGACTAGCGGGGGGACCTCCTACAATGAGCAGTTCTTC.

The sample holds one count of this clone. Other DNA sequences from this sample encode an identical CDR3 as well. The gene calls are TRBV20-1 and TRBJ2-1; 7 bases match TRBD2. The CDR3 loop spans 11 amino acids. The J segment lost 7 bases and the V segment lost 6 bases, leaving 3 bases of the junction unmatched. Germline V gives CDR1 DFQATT, CDR2 SNEGSKA (reference sequence). In DNA, the CDR3 is TGCAGTGCGCAGGGAGGGAATGAGCAGTTCTTC. Residues: CSAQGGNEQFF.

This CDR3 reads CASSPGTGADTEAFF. CDR3 in DNA: TGTGCCAGCAGCCCAGGGACAGGGGCGGACACTGAAGCTTTCTTT. V usage is TRBV4-2 and J usage is TRBJ1-1; 10 bases fit TRBD1. The length of the CDR3 is 15 residues. The germline V gene encodes CDR1 LGHNA and CDR2 YNFKEQ. After removal of 4 bases from V and 3 bases from J, the junction contained 5 bases not matched to a gene.

The chain recombines TRBV7-9 with TRBJ1-5; 8 positions agree with TRBD1. With 5 bases clipped from V and 6 bases from J, the junction kept 3 bases outside the gene matches. CDR1 SEHNR and CDR2 FQNEAQ come from the germline V gene (reference sequence). The CDR3 runs to 13 residues. The CDR3 nucleotides are TGTGCCAGCAGCCCCACAGGGGGTCAGCCCCAGCATTTT. Its protein product is CASSPTGGQPQHF.

CDR3 sequence (DNA): TGCGCCAGCAGCTTGGCGGGCAGGGTGGATACGCAGTATTTT. It specifies CASSLAGRVDTQYF. This chain links TRBV5-1 with TRBJ2-3, with D possibly matching TRBD1 (5 bases). CDR3 length: 14 amino acids. In germline, CDR1 is SGHRS, CDR2 YFSETQ. Trimming shortened V by 0 bases and J by 6 bases, and 11 bases separated the two germline ends.

This clone was seen repeatedly, ten times or more. The V call is TRBV6-2 or TRBV6-3, the J call TRBJ1-3; D gene uncertain. Per the germline V gene, CDR1 is MNHEY and CDR2 is SVGEGT. With 4 bases removed from V and 0 bases from J, the gap between germline ends came to 10 bases. The CDR3 sequence is 15 residues long. The DNA of the CDR3 is TGTGCCAGCAGTTGGCGGCCAGACTCTGGAAACACCATATATTTT. This encodes CASSWRPDSGNTIYF.

A word on this clone: One junction end disagrees with the germline gene, perhaps due to a read error. The chain has TRBV7-7 and TRBJ2-7, with 7 nucleotides matching TRBD2. Germline V lookup: CDR1 SSHAT, CDR2 FNYEAQ (reference sequence). The CDR3 length is 13 residues. The CDR3 DNA is TGTGCTAGCAGCTTACTTGGGGGAGGGGAGCAGTACTTC. Protein: CASSLLGGGEQYF. Based on the CDR3 plus reference TRBV7-7 and TRBJ2-7, the full variable domain is GAGVSQSPRYKVTKRGQDVTLRCDPISSHATLYWYQQALGQGPEFLTYFNYEAQPDKSGLPSDRFSAERPEGSISTLTIQRTEQRDSAMYRCASSLLGGGEQYFGPGTRLTVT.

J is TRBJ2-3 and V is TRBV25-1; 7 bases map to TRBD1. The germline V gene has CDR1 MGHDK and CDR2 SYGVNS. This CDR3 is built from 13 residues. The junction had 4 bases not matched to a gene; V was cut back by 6 bases and J by 4 bases. The CDR3 sequence: CASRNTGADTQYF. CDR3 coding DNA: TGTGCCAGCAGGAACACAGGGGCAGATACGCAGTATTTT.